Following are 30 T cell receptor beta chains from one sample sequenced in a study of T cell repertoires in cytomegalovirus infection (dated by TCRdb to the late 2010s). The sequencer was an Illumina HiSeq 1500. TCRdb passed the public sequencing reads through fastp at Q25 and MiXCR, retaining productive beta sequences. Rows matching on CDR3 protein sequence are summarized as one entry with the most common DNA and genes. The sample data list 250,000 to 350,000 distinct CDR3 sequences, and roughly 25% of these were observed just once. Roughly 14% of the sample comes from the top ten. The source material was PBMCs. These receptors came from a human donor in good health (CMV status not recorded). Some clones in this sample may be carry-over from other donors' samples.

This clonotype was detected many times. This chain links TRBV7-2 with TRBJ1-1; no reliable D call. The CDR3 covers 13 residues. Germline V gene sequence: CDR1 SGHTA, CDR2 FQGNSA. V lost 3 bases and J lost 7, with 12 bases in between. CDR3 region: CASSFFGVFEAFF. The CDR3 DNA is TGTGCCAGCAGCTTTTTTGGGGTTTTTGAAGCTTTCTTT. Supplemented by reference TRBV7-2 and TRBJ1-1, the full variable domain reads GAGVSQSPSNKVTEKGKDVELRCDPISGHTALYWYRQSLGQGLEFLIYFQGNSAPDKSGLPSDRFSAERTGGSVSTLTIQRTQQEDSAVYLCASSFFGVFEAFFGQGTRLTVV.

The V call is TRBV7-3, the J call TRBJ2-5; 8 positions agree with TRBD1. Germline CDR1 SGHTA, CDR2 FQGTGA. Trimming cost V 2 bases and J 4 bases; bases outside gene matches: 9. The CDR3 loop spans 16 amino acids. The DNA of the CDR3 is TGTGCCAGCAGCTTAGTGAGCAGGGGGCTCGGAGAGACCCAGTACTTC. Residues: CASSLVSRGLGETQYF.

For the CDR3, the DNA is TGTGCCAGCAGCTTGTGGGGGGGTAGCTCCTACAATGAGCAGTTCTTC. Translated: CASSLWGGSSYNEQFF. The chain has TRBV7-9 and TRBJ2-1, with 7 positions matching TRBD2. The germline gives CDR1 SEHNR, CDR2 FQNEAQ (reference sequence). V was clipped by 3 bases and J by 0 bases; unmatched bases: 5. CDR3 length equals 16 residues.

In this sample, this clonotype turned up many times. The junction and the germline gene differ at one end; a read error may be behind it. V gene TRBV5-1 combines with J gene TRBJ1-5; 9 bases agree with TRBD1. The CDR3 loop spans 14 amino acids. The V gene's germline CDR1 is SGHRS and CDR2 YFSETQ. The CDR3 sequence is CASSPGQGNQPQHF. The DNA of the CDR3 is TGTGCCAGCAGCCCGGGACAGGGAAATCAGCCCCAGCATTTT.

A few counts support this clonotype. The chain is built from TRBV29-1 and TRBJ2-2; 7 positions match TRBD1. V was clipped by 6 bases and J by 5 bases; unmatched bases: 15. CDR1 and CDR2 (germline): SQVTM, ANQGSEA. The CDR3 is made up of 16 amino acids. The CDR3 coding sequence is TGCAGCGTCAATCGGGCACAGGGGATCGGGACCGGGGAGCTGTTTTTT. Its translation: CSVNRAQGIGTGELFF.

The V and J genes are TRBV2 and TRBJ1-5, with D uncertain. Trimming removed 0 bases at V and 8 bases at J, with 11 bases between. CDR1 and CDR2 (germline): SNHLY, FYNNEI. This CDR3 comprises 14 residues. The CDR3 sequence: CASSEAWANKPQHF. CDR3 sequence (DNA): TGTGCCAGCAGTGAAGCGTGGGCAAACAAGCCCCAGCATTTT.

This clonotype was observed a handful of times. The chain has TRBV5-6 and TRBJ2-3; TRBD1 aligns across 7 bases. Trimming at V came to 4 bases and at J to 2 bases, leaving 7 bases not matched to a gene. The CDR3 is made up of 15 amino acids. Germline lookup yields CDR1 SGHDT and CDR2 YYEEEE. The CDR3 spells CASSPQQGYTDTQYF. DNA of the CDR3: TGTGCCAGCAGCCCACAACAGGGGTACACAGATACGCAGTATTTT. The whole variable domain, filled in from reference TRBV5-6 and TRBJ2-3, reads DAGVTQSPTHLIKTRGQQVTLRCSPKSGHDTVSWYQQALGQGPQFIFQYYEEEERQRGNFPDRFSGHQFPNYSSELNVNALLLGDSALYLCASSPQQGYTDTQYFGPGTRLTVL.

The V call is TRBV7-2, the J call TRBJ2-7; no clear D. This CDR3 spans 12 amino acids. The germline V gene encodes CDR1 SGHTA and CDR2 FQGNSA. V shed 8 bases and J shed 0 bases, with 8 bases lying between them. The CDR3 DNA follows: TGTGCCAGCTCCGTAGACTCCTACGAGCAGTACTTC. Translation gives CASSVDSYEQYF.

This clonotype was observed at least ten times. The genes are TRBV7-2 and TRBJ1-1; tentative D call: TRBD1 (5 bases). Deletions cut 1 base from V and 1 base from J, with 7 bases between. This CDR3 has 14 amino acids. The germline gives CDR1 SGHTA, CDR2 FQGNSA. The CDR3 protein is CASSLDRGNTEAFF. The CDR3 DNA sequence: TGTGCCAGCAGCTTAGATAGGGGGAACACTGAAGCTTTCTTT.

This clonotype was detected ten times or more. The chain has TRBV7-2 and TRBJ2-4, with TRBD2 as a possible D gene (6 bases). The CDR3 has 14 residues. V lost 3 bases and J 6 bases, leaving 12 bases between the germline ends. Germline V gene data show CDR1 as SGHTA and CDR2 as FQGNSA. CDR3 in DNA: TGTGCCAGCAGCTTCGGGCTGGGGGGAAACATTCAGTACTTC. It translates to CASSFGLGGNIQYF.

This clonotype was counted a few times. One junction end disagrees with the germline gene, perhaps due to a read error. J is TRBJ2-1 and V is TRBV7-7; 7 bases agree with TRBD1. Germline assignment: CDR1 SSHAT and CDR2 FNYEAQ (reference sequence). This CDR3 has 15 amino acids. The CDR3 loop reads CASSLQGPSYNEQFF. The CDR3 region has the DNA TGTGCTAGCAGCTTACAGGGGCCATCCTACAATGAGCAGTTCTTC.

This clonotype was observed a handful of times. This chain uses TRBV7-3 with TRBJ2-3; weak D call: TRBD1 (5 bases). Germline V lookup: CDR1 SGHTA, CDR2 FQGTGA. The CDR3 consists of 15 residues. Trimming removed 4 bases from V and 4 bases from J, with 15 bases in between. CDR3 loop: CASSSPPWGSDTQYF. The CDR3 DNA is TGTGCCAGCAGCTCCCCCCCATGGGGCTCAGATACGCAGTATTTT.

The chain uses TRBV29-1 and TRBJ2-1; D is unresolved. The CDR3 runs 12 residues. The germline CDR1 and CDR2 sequences are SQVTM and ANQGSEA. Between the trimmed V and J ends, which lost 5 bases and 3 bases, there was a span of 8 bases. DNA for the CDR3: TGCAGCGTTCGTGGGGACTACAATGAGCAGTTCTTC. Amino acids: CSVRGDYNEQFF.

The rearrangement joins TRBV2 to TRBJ1-5, with D uncertain. The germline CDR1 and CDR2 sequences are SNHLY and FYNNEI. The CDR3 covers 14 residues. V was clipped by 4 bases and J by 5 bases, with 12 bases between them. The chain's CDR3 is CASSVGRLDQPQHF. CDR3 sequence (DNA): TGTGCCAGCAGTGTTGGCCGGTTAGATCAGCCCCAGCATTTT.

This chain uses TRBV6-2 or TRBV6-3 with TRBJ2-1, with 9 bases identical to TRBD2. Germline V CDR1 and CDR2: MNHEY, SVGEGT. Trimming took 8 bases from V and 10 from J; bases not matched to a gene: 9. The CDR3 has 13 amino acids. CDR3 loop: CASGASGNPEQFF. The DNA for the CDR3 is TGTGCCAGCGGCGCTAGCGGGAACCCGGAGCAGTTCTTC.

This clonotype was counted between two and nine times. The chain couples TRBV7-2 to TRBJ2-4; D might be TRBD2 (5 bases). The CDR3 extends over 18 amino acids. Trimming removed 4 bases at V and 0 bases at J, with 19 bases between. The V gene's germline CDR1 is SGHTA and CDR2 FQGNSA. CDR3 in DNA: TGTGCCAGCAGCTCCAAATTCGCTGGAGGTGTAGCCAAAAACATTCAGTACTTC. Translation: CASSSKFAGGVAKNIQYF. The full variable domain, rest sourced from reference TRBV7-2 and TRBJ2-4, is GAGVSQSPSNKVTEKGKDVELRCDPISGHTALYWYRQSLGQGLEFLIYFQGNSAPDKSGLPSDRFSAERTGGSVSTLTIQRTQQEDSAVYLCASSSKFAGGVAKNIQYFGAGTRLSVL.

J is TRBJ2-2 and V is TRBV7-3, with D unclear. The V end lost 1 base, the J end lost 3 bases, and 6 bases lay between the germline ends. Germline CDR1 reads SGHTA; CDR2 reads FQGTGA. The CDR3 length is 14 residues. CDR3 protein: CASSLIRDTGELFF. In nucleotides, the CDR3 is TGTGCCAGCAGCTTAATCCGGGACACCGGGGAGCTGTTTTTT.

This clonotype has just a few counts. V and J are TRBV28 and TRBJ1-5; TRBD1 matches 8 bases. CDR1 is MDHEN and CDR2 is SYDVKM in the germline V gene. The V gene end was trimmed by 2 bases and the J gene end by 6 bases; junction bases not matched to a gene: 9. The CDR3 extends over 16 amino acids. In nucleotides, the CDR3 is TGTGCCAGCAGTTTAGAAGGACAGGGAGTGGGTCAGCCCCAGCATTTT. Amino acid sequence: CASSLEGQGVGQPQHF. Using reference TRBV28 and TRBJ1-5 for the parts outside the CDR3, the full variable domain is DVKVTQSSRYLVKRTGEKVFLECVQDMDHENMFWYRQDPGLGLRLIYFSYDVKMKEKGDIPEGYSVSREKKERFSLILESASTNQTSMYLCASSLEGQGVGQPQHFGDGTRLSIL.

This clonotype was recorded at least ten times. The CDR3 region is CASSEFLGGRGEKLFF. The CDR3, as DNA: TGTGCCAGCAGTGAATTCTTAGGGGGAAGAGGTGAAAAACTGTTTTTT. This chain joins TRBV2 and TRBJ1-4, with D maybe TRBD1 (6 bases). The germline V gene encodes CDR1 SNHLY and CDR2 FYNNEI. CDR3 length: 16 residues. V lost 2 bases and J 7 bases, leaving 17 bases between the germline ends.

In its sample, this clonotype was seen many times. CDR3 DNA: TGTGCCAGCAGTTACTTCAGACAGAGCACAGATACGCAGTATTTT. It yields the protein CASSYFRQSTDTQYF. The chain has TRBV6-5 and TRBJ2-3; D possibly corresponds to TRBD1 (5 bases). Germline V gene data show CDR1 as MNHEY and CDR2 as SVGAGI. The CDR3 runs 15 residues. The ends were cut back, 1 base at V and 0 bases at J, with 8 bases in the middle.

The chain combines TRBV6-2 or TRBV6-3 with TRBJ2-2, with 7 bases matching TRBD2. The J segment lost 0 bases and the V segment lost 6 bases, leaving 7 bases of the junction unmatched. The germline CDR1 and CDR2 sequences are MNHEY and SVGEGT. This CDR3 has 16 residues. The CDR3 region has the DNA TGTGCCAGCAGCCCTAGCGGAGCGACGAACACCGGGGAGCTGTTTTTT. Translated, it gives CASSPSGATNTGELFF.

Many counts were recorded for this clonotype. V is TRBV4-3 and J is TRBJ1-4; D remains unclear. The CDR3 is 16 amino acids. Germline values: CDR1 LGHNA, CDR2 YSLEER. V lost 4 bases and J lost 7, with 19 bases in between. The CDR3: CASSRGEPDAIEKLFF. The CDR3 coding sequence is TGCGCCAGCAGCCGAGGTGAACCGGACGCTATTGAAAAACTGTTTTTT.

The chain links TRBV28 to TRBJ1-5, with D perhaps TRBD1 (6 bases). The CDR3 has 15 residues. The ends were cut back, 7 bases at V and 2 bases at J, with 15 bases in the middle. The germline V gene has CDR1 MDHEN and CDR2 SYDVKM. For the CDR3, the DNA is TGTGCCAGCACCGTTCGGGGGGCCGGCAATCAGCCCCAGCATTTT. Protein product: CASTVRGAGNQPQHF.

The chain links TRBV2 to TRBJ2-1; 15 bases are a match to TRBD2. With V trimmed by 4 bases and J by 7 bases, 2 bases remained unmatched. The CDR3 length is 15 residues. CDR1 is SNHLY, CDR2 FYNNEI, per germline. The CDR3 spells CASSGGTSGRNEQFF. The CDR3 DNA sequence: TGTGCCAGCAGTGGCGGGACTAGCGGGAGGAATGAGCAGTTCTTC.

This clonotype was seen only a few times. The V call is TRBV20-1, the J call TRBJ2-1; D not resolved. Germline V gene data show CDR1 as DFQATT and CDR2 as SNEGSKA (reference sequence). Trimming removed 8 bases from V and 0 bases from J, with 11 bases in between. The CDR3 has 13 residues. This CDR3 is CSTLGGSYNEQFF. The CDR3 DNA is TGCAGTACGCTCGGCGGCTCCTACAATGAGCAGTTCTTC.

The CDR3 region is CASSLSTLETQYF. As DNA, the CDR3 is TGTGCCAGCAGTTTGTCTACGCTAGAGACCCAGTACTTC. The genes are TRBV12-3 or TRBV12-4 and TRBJ2-5; no clear D. The CDR3 contains 13 residues. Trimming removed 3 bases at V and 4 bases at J, with 9 bases between.

This clonotype was seen only a few times. The J gene is TRBJ1-2, the V gene TRBV7-8; the D is unclear. With 4 bases removed from V and 5 bases from J, the gap between germline ends came to 20 bases. The CDR3 sequence is 16 residues long. Germline V lookup: CDR1 SGHVS, CDR2 FQNEAQ. The CDR3 region has the DNA TGTGCCAGCAGCTCCGAAGCTACATCGGCGAGTTATGGCTACACCTTC. This codes for CASSSEATSASYGYTF.

This clonotype was seen a single time. The CDR3, as DNA: TGTGCCAGCAGTCCCGGACAGAGAAGTTCACCCCTCCACTTT. Its translation: CASSPGQRSSPLHF. The V call is TRBV6-5, the J call TRBJ1-6; the D gene is possibly TRBD1 (6 bases). Germline CDR1 MNHEY, CDR2 SVGAGI. V shed 5 bases and J shed 9 bases, with 14 bases lying between them. CDR3 length equals 14 residues.

This clonotype was observed a handful of times. The chain combines TRBV19 with TRBJ2-3; 12 nucleotides agree with TRBD2. The CDR3 sequence is 14 residues long. The V segment lost 10 bases and the J segment 5 bases; nucleotides outside the gene matches: 7. CDR1 is LNHDA and CDR2 is SQIVND in the germline V gene (reference sequence). CDR3 sequence reads: CATRLAGALDTQYF. The CDR3 DNA reads TGTGCCACCCGACTAGCGGGGGCGTTAGATACGCAGTATTTT.

V and J are TRBV29-1 and TRBJ2-7; tentatively, D is TRBD1 (6 bases). The CDR3 contains 12 residues. V lost 1 base to trimming and J lost 5 bases, with 9 bases between them. Germline values: CDR1 SQVTM, CDR2 ANQGSEA. The CDR3 here is CSVEVDSHEQYF. As DNA, the CDR3 is TGCAGCGTTGAAGTGGACAGCCACGAGCAGTACTTC.